The rows below give T cell receptor beta chains drawn from one sample of a study of T cells in Graves' hyperthyroidism and ophthalmopathy. TCRdb passed the multiplex PCR reads through MiXCR, listing each CDR3 protein once. Found here are about 400,000 distinct CDR3 sequences, about 15% of them singletons; the top ten hold around a third. Sample: blood. These TCRs come from a woman younger than 45 with Graves' hyperthyroidism. CDR3s include the opening cysteine and the closing phenylalanine or tryptophan. The D gene is left open where the match is weak. Clone size, where shown, is once, few, many, or a class for clones that have expanded.

>TRBJ2-3|TRBD2|many|TRBV2
TGTGCCAGCAGCGAGGGACTAGCGGGAGCAACAGATACGCAGTATTTT
CASSEGLAGATDTQYF
>TRBJ2-7|NA|many|TRBV7-9
TGTGCCAGCAGCATAAGGACAAGTGCTGGGAGATCCTACGAGCAGTACTTC
CASSIRTSAGRSYEQYF
>TRBJ2-3|TRBD1|NA|TRBV7-9
TGTGCCAGCAGCCTTGGACAGGGCTGGAGCACAGATACGCAGTATTTT
CASSLGQGWSTDTQYF
>TRBJ2-1|NA|NA|TRBV20-1
TGCAGTGCTAGACTCGTAAGCCGAAGTCTCAATGAGCAGCTCTTC
CSARLVSRSLNEQLF
>TRBJ2-1|NA|NA|TRBV19
TGTGCCAGTACCCAGCGGGCGGCCTACAATGAGCAGTTCTTC
CASTQRAAYNEQFF
>TRBJ2-7|TRBD2|NA|TRBV4-2
TGTGCCAGCAGCCAAGGACTAGCGGGAGAGCACGTTTCCTACGAGCAGTACTTC
CASSQGLAGEHVSYEQYF
>TRBJ2-7|NA|many|TRBV30
TGTGCCTGGAGTGCGTCCGACTACGAGCAGTACTTC
CAWSASDYEQYF
>TRBJ2-5|TRBD1|NA|TRBV28
TGTGCCAGCAGTCGGGCCGGGACAGGGGGCGCTGGGTTCGAAGGAGGGGAGACCCAGTACTTC
CASSRAGTGGAGFEGGETQYF
>TRBJ1-2|NA|few|TRBV5-1
TGCGCCAGCAGCTTGGGAGTCCCAGGTGGCTACACCTTC
CASSLGVPGGYTF
>TRBJ2-1|TRBD2|many|TRBV11-3
TGTGCCAGCAGCGCGGGACTAGCGGGTTCTAAGACGCAGTTCTTC
CASSAGLAGSKTQFF
>TRBJ2-1|TRBD2|few|TRBV14
TGTGCCAGCAGCCAGGAGCGGGAGATCACCTACAATGAGCAGTTCTTC
CASSQEREITYNEQFF
>TRBJ2-1|TRBD2|few|TRBV2
TGTGCCAGCGGTTGGCCGGTTAGCGGGATCTCCTACAATGAGCAGTTCTTC
CASGWPVSGISYNEQFF
>TRBJ2-1|TRBD2|many|TRBV20-1
TGCAGTGCTAGAGATCGAGGCGGGAGAGCTTACAATGAGCAGTTCTTC
CSARDRGGRAYNEQFF
>TRBJ2-5|TRBD2|many|TRBV28
TGTGCCAGCAGTCCGCCGGGGAGGGAGGGTACCCAGTACTTC
CASSPPGREGTQYF
>TRBJ2-6|TRBD2|NA|TRBV3-1
TGTGCCAGCAGCCCTTATAGCGGGACCACCGGCGCCTCTGGGGCCAACGTCCTGACTTTC
CASSPYSGTTGASGANVLTF
>TRBJ2-2|NA|many|TRBV20-1
TGCAGTGCTGCCCCCTCGAACACCGGGGAGCTGTTTTTT
CSAAPSNTGELFF
>TRBJ2-1|NA|many|TRBV3-1
TGTGCCAGCAGCCCGGCAGGGCTAGGGGGGTACAATGAGCAGTTCTTC
CASSPAGLGGYNEQFF
>TRBJ1-1|NA|once|TRBV5-1
TGCGCCAGCAGCTTTAGTAATCGGGGGCCGGCGAACACTGAAGCTTTCTTT
CASSFSNRGPANTEAFF
>TRBJ1-2|NA|many|TRBV25-1
TGTGCCAGCAGTGCGGGACTCCCTGGGGCCTATGGCTACACCTTC
CASSAGLPGAYGYTF
>TRBJ2-2|NA|few|TRBV9
TGTGCCAGCAGCGTAGCTGTCGGCACCGGGGAGCTGTTTTTT
CASSVAVGTGELFF
>TRBJ2-3|NA|few|TRBV4-1
TGCGCCAGCAGCCAAGAAGGAGAAGGGGGGTACACAGATACGCAGTATTTT
CASSQEGEGGYTDTQYF
>TRBJ2-7|TRBD1|NA|TRBV19
TGTGCCAGTAGTGAGACAGGGGACTCTTCCTACGAGCAGTACTTC
CASSETGDSSYEQYF
>TRBJ2-2|TRBD2|NA|TRBV14
TGTGCCAGCAGCCTGGGACTAGCGGGAGCTTACACCGGGGAGCTGTTTTTT
CASSLGLAGAYTGELFF
>TRBJ2-3|TRBD2|few|TRBV19
TGTGCCAGTACTAGGGGACTAGGGATTAGCACAGATACGCAGTATTTT
CASTRGLGISTDTQYF
>TRBJ2-1|TRBD1|NA|TRBV19
TGTGCCACTTCGGACAGGTTCCATGAGCAGTTCTTC
CATSDRFHEQFF
>TRBJ2-1|NA|many|TRBV2
TGTGCCAGCAGTGAATGGGCTGAGCAGTTCTTC
CASSEWAEQFF
>TRBJ1-1|NA|many|TRBV7-3
TGTGCCAGCAGCTTCCGGGGGCGGTCGAACACTGAAGCTTTCTTT
CASSFRGRSNTEAFF
>TRBJ1-6|NA|few|TRBV7-9
TGTGCCAGCAGCTTAAACACTATCTCACCCCTCCACTTT
CASSLNTISPLHF